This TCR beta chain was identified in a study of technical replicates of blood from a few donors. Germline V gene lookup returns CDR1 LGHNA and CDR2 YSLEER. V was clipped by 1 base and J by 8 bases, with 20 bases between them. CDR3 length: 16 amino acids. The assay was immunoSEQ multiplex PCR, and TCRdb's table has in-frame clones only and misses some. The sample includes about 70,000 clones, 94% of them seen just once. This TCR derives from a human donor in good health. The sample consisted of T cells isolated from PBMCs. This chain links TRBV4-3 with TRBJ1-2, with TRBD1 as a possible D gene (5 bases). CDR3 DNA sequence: TGCGCCAGCAGCCAAGGAGGGACCAGGGAGGCTTGGGGCTACACCTTC. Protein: CASSQGGTREAWGYTF.